This TCR beta chain was found in a study of early T cells in non-severe SARS-CoV-2 infection. Study details: Sequenced material consisted of bulk RNA (from unsorted whole blood), and chains were unpaired.

This clonotype has more than one count but fewer than ten. Individual cDNA molecules received unique molecular identifiers. TCRdb reanalysed the 5' RACE reads using MiXCR and keeps one entry per CDR3 protein. Here the sample spans around 92,000 distinct CDR3 sequences, about 10% being singletons. Germline CDR1 SEHNR, CDR2 FQNEAQ (reference sequence). The CDR3 contains 12 residues. Trimming stripped 5 bases from V and 9 bases from J, with 11 bases between. The clonotype originates from an adult who was a healthcare worker with PCR-confirmed SARS-CoV-2 infection or an uninfected control (not recorded which). The chain is built from TRBV7-9 and TRBJ2-1; maybe TRBD2 (5 bases). Source material: whole blood. In DNA form, the CDR3 reads TGTGCCAGCAGCAACACTAGGATTGAGCAGTTCTTC. This codes for CASSNTRIEQFF.